This TCR beta chain was identified in a study of response to subunit inactivated influenza vaccine. Study results and limitations: New T cells are recruited in small numbers by each seasonal influenza vaccination, according to the authors' suggestion.

This clonotype was counted between two and nine times. Its antigen is as yet unknown. TCRdb passed the RT-PCR reads through MiXCR, listing each CDR3 protein once. The sample shows around 520,000 distinct CDR3 sequences, 12% of them seen only once. CDR3 length: 13 amino acids. Trimming removed 8 bases from V and 4 bases from J, with 17 bases in between. Germline V gives CDR1 SQVTM, CDR2 ANQGSEA. The sample here was PBMCs from blood, taken on the day of vaccination. V usage is TRBV29-1 and J usage is TRBJ1-2, with a possible D match to TRBD1 (5 bases). The sequence came from a man aged 45 to 65 who received an inactivated influenza vaccine. CDR3 sequence (DNA): TGCAGCACCCGCGGGGGAATGAGCTATGGCTACACCTTC. This encodes CSTRGGMSYGYTF.